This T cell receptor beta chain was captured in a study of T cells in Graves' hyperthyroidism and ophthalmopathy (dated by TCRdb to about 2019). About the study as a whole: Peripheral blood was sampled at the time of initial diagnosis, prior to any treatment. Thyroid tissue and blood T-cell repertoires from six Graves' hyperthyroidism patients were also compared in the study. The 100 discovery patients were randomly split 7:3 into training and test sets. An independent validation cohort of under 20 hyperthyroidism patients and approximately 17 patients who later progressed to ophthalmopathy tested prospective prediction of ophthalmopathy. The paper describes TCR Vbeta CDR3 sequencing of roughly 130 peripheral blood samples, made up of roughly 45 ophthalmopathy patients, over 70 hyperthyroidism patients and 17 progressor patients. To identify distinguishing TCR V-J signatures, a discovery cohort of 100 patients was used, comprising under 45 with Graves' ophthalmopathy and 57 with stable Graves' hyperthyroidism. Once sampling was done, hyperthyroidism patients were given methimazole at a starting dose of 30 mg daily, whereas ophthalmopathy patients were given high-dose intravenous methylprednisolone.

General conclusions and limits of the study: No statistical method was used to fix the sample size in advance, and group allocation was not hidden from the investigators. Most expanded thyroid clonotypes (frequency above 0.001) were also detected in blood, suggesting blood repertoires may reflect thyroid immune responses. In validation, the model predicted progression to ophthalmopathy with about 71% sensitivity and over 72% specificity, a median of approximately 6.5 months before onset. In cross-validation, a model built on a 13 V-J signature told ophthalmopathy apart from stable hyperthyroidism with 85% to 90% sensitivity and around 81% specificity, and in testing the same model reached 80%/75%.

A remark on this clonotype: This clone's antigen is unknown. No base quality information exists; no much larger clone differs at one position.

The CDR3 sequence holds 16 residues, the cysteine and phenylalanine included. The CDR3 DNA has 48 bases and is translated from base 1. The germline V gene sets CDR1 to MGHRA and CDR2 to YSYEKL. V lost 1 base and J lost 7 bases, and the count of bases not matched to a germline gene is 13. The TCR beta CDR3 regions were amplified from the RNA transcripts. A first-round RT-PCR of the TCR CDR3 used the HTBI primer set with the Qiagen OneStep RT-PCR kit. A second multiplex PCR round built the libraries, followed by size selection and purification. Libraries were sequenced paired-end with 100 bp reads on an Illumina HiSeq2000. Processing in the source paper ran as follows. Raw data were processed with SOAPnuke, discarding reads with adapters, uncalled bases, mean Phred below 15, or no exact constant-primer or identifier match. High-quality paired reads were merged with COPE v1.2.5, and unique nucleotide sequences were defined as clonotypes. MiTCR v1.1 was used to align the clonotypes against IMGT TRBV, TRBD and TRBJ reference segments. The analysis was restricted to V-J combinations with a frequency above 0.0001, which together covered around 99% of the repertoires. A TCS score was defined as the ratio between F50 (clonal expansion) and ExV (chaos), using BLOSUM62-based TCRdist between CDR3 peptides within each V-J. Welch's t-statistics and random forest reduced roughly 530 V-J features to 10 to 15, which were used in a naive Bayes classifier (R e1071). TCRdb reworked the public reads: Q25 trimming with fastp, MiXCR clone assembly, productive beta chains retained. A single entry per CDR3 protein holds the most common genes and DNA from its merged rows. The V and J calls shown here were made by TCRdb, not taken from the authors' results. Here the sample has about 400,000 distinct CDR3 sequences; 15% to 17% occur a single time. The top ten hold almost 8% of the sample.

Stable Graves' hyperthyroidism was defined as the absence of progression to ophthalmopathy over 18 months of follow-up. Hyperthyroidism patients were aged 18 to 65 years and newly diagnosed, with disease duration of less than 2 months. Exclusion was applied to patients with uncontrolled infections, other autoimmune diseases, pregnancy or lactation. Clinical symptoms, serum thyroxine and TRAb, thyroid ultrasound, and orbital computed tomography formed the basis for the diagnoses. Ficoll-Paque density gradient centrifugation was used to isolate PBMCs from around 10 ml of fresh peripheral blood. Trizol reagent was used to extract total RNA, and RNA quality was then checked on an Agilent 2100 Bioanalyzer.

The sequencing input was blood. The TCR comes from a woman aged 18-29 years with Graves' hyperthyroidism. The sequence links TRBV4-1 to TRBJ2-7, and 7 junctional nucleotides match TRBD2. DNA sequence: TGCGCCAGCAGCCAAGCTAGCGGAGCTAGAGAAGGTGAGCAGTACTTC. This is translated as CASSQASGAREGEQYF.